Shown below are 7 T cell receptor beta chains from a single sample sequenced in a study of neurological immune-mediated disorders. Specified time point: longitudinal time-point 2. TCRdb itself ran the 5' RACE reads through MiXCR, one entry per CDR3 protein. This repertoire shows approximately 80,000 distinct CDR3 sequences, about 5% found once; its top ten account for roughly 7.9%. The sequencing input was PBMCs. Receptors were obtained from a woman aged 55-70 years with multiple sclerosis.

This clonotype was picked up many times. This chain connects TRBV20-1 to TRBJ1-2; D unresolved. Trimming removed 3 bases from V and 3 bases from J, with 14 bases in between. The V gene's germline CDR1 is DFQATT and CDR2 SNEGSKA (reference sequence). This CDR3 has 14 amino acids. The CDR3 DNA sequence: TGCAGTGCTAGGGGCAGCGCGGACTACTATGGCTACACCTTC. Translated: CSARGSADYYGYTF.

This clonotype has a count of ten or more. The V call is TRBV5-8, the J call TRBJ1-6, with D possibly being TRBD1 (5 bases). CDR3 length: 15 amino acids. Trimming removed 4 bases at V and 7 bases at J, with 15 bases between. Germline CDR1 is SGHTS and CDR2 is YDEGEE. The CDR3 region is CASSPGTRINSPLHF. CDR3 DNA sequence: TGTGCCAGCAGCCCGGGGACGCGAATCAATTCACCCCTCCACTTT.

This clonotype was found many times. The chain employs TRBV20-1 and TRBJ2-5, with D hard to call. The CDR3 runs to 10 residues. Germline V gene sequence: CDR1 DFQATT, CDR2 SNEGSKA (reference sequence). Trimming took off 4 bases at V and 6 bases at J, with 6 bases between the two ends. The CDR3 region is CSANSQTQYF. CDR3 DNA: TGCAGTGCTAATAGTCAGACCCAGTACTTC.

This clonotype was seen at least ten times. V is TRBV9 and J is TRBJ1-2; no clear D. The CDR3 covers 16 residues. V was shortened by 1 base and J by 2 bases, with 15 bases between the two germline ends. Germline CDR1 SGDLS, CDR2 YYNGEE. The CDR3 DNA follows: TGTGCCAGCAGCGTATTCTCAAGCGTCTCCAACTATGGCTACACCTTC. Its translation is CASSVFSSVSNYGYTF.

This clonotype appeared a few times. The chain's CDR3 is CSARVPRVRGYTF. In DNA, the CDR3 is TGCAGTGCTAGAGTCCCCAGGGTACGAGGCTACACCTTC. This chain joins TRBV20-1 and TRBJ1-2, with D possibly TRBD1 on 5 matching bases. V gave up 1 base and J gave up 8 bases, with 14 bases separating them. In germline, CDR1 is DFQATT, CDR2 SNEGSKA (reference sequence). The CDR3 has 13 residues.

In regard to this clonotype: A much larger clone lies a single base off, so this may be a read error. The rearrangement uses TRBV12-3 or TRBV12-4 and TRBJ2-3; TRBD2 is a possible D gene (6 bases). V was shortened by 3 bases and J by 13 bases, with 14 bases between the two germline ends. This CDR3 comprises 12 residues. CDR3 residues: CASSLIAAWKYF. The CDR3 nucleotides read TGTGCCAGCAGTTTGATAGCGGCCTGGAAGTATTTT.

This clonotype was counted many times. V usage is TRBV7-2 and J usage is TRBJ1-5, with 12 bases aligning to TRBD1. Germline values: CDR1 SGHTA, CDR2 FQGNSA. The length of the CDR3 is 15 residues. The trim removed 6 bases at V and 6 bases at J, leaving 6 bases unmatched. As DNA, the CDR3 is TGTGCCAGCAGTCCCGGGACAGGGGGCTTTCAGCCCCAGCATTTT. Residues: CASSPGTGGFQPQHF.